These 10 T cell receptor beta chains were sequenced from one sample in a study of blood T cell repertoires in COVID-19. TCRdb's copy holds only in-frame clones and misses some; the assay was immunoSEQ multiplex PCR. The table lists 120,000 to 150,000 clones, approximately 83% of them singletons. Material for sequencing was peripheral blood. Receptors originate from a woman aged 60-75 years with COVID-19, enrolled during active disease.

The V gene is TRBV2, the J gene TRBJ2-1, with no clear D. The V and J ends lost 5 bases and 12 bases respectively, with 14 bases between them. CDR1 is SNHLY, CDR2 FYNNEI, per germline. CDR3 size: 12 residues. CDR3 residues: CASSPTRGRQFF. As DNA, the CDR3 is TGTGCCAGCAGTCCGACCCGAGGTAGGCAGTTCTTC.

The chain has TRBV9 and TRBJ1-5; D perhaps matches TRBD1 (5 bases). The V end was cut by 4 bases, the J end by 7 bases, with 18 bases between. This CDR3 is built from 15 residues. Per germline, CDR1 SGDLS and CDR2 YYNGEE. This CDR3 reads CASSPSVGRGQPQHF. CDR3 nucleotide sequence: TGTGCCAGCAGCCCGAGCGTGGGGCGCGGACAGCCCCAGCATTTT.

The CDR3 reads CASSPRDIGISGANVLTF. DNA of the CDR3: TGTGCCAGCTCACCACGAGACATCGGGATATCTGGGGCCAACGTCCTGACTTTC. V gene TRBV18 combines with J gene TRBJ2-6; possible D gene TRBD2, 5 bases. Germline V gene data show CDR1 as KGHSH and CDR2 as LQKENI. V dropped 1 base and J dropped 1 base, with 14 bases sitting between them. The CDR3 has 18 residues.

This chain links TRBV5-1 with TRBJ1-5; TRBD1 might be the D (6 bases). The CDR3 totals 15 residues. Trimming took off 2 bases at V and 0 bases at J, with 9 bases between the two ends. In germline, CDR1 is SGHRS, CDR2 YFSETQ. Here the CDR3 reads CASSFTGNSNQPQHF. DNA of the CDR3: TGCGCCAGCAGCTTTACAGGGAATAGCAATCAGCCCCAGCATTTT.

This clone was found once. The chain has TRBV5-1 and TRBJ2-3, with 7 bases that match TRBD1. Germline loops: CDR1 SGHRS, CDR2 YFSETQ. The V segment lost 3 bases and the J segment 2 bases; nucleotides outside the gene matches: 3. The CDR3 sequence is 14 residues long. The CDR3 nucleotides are TGCGCCAGCAGCTGGACAGGTCACACAGATACGCAGTATTTT. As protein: CASSWTGHTDTQYF.

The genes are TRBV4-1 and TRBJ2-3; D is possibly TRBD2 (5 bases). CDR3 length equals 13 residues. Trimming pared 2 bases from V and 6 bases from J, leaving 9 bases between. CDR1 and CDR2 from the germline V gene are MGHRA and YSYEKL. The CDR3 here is CASSQPGLDTQYF. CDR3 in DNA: TGCGCCAGCAGCCAACCTGGACTCGATACGCAGTATTTT.

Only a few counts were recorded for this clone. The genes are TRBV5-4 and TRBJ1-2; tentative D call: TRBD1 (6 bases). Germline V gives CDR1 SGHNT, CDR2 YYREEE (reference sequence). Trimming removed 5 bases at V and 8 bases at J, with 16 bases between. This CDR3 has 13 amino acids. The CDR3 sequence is CASSFNRVGGYTF. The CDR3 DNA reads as TGTGCCAGCAGTTTCAACAGGGTAGGAGGCTACACCTTC.

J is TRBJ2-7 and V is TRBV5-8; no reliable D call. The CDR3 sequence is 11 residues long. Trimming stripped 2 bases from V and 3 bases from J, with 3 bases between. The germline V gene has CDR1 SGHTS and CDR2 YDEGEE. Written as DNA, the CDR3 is TGTGCCAGCAGCTTCCTCTACGAGCAGTACTTC. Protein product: CASSFLYEQYF.

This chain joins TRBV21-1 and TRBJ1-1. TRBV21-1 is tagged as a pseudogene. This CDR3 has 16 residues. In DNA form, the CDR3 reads TGTGCCAGCACCGAAAGTCGGAGGGGGGGTCAGACTGAAGCTTTCTTT. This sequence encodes CASTESRRGGQTEAFF.

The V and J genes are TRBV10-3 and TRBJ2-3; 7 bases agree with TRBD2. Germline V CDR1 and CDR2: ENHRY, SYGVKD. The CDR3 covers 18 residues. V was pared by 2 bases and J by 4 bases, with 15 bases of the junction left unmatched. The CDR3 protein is CAISEAAGRGQSADTQYF. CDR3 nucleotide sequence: TGTGCCATCAGTGAGGCAGCAGGGAGGGGCCAGTCTGCAGATACGCAGTATTTT.